This T cell receptor beta chain was recovered during a study of blood T cell repertoires in COVID-19. In the study overall: Sources were T cells, B-cell-depleted T cells, or PBMCs; the material itself was cDNA or gDNA.

Assay: immunoSEQ multiplex PCR; the TCRdb copy retains only in-frame clones and omits some. The data contain 170,000 or so clones, 65% to 90% of them singletons. The germline CDR1 and CDR2 sequences are DFQATT and SNEGSKA (reference sequence). V dropped 7 bases and J dropped 7 bases, with 10 bases sitting between them. CDR3 length: 10 amino acids. The sample consisted of peripheral blood. V gene TRBV20-1 combines with J gene TRBJ1-2, with D maybe TRBD1 (6 bases). This receptor was identified in a man aged 45 to 65 with active or convalescent COVID-19. In DNA, the CDR3 is TGCAGTGTTGACAGGTTTGGCTACACCTTC. This translates into CSVDRFGYTF.